The following is a T cell receptor (beta chain) sequence with its context. Profiled with immunoSEQ multiplex PCR; TCRdb holds only in-frame clones, not every one. The sample consists of around 60,000 clones, over 90% of them appearing once. This specimen belongs to a study of technical replicates of blood from a few donors. The germline gives CDR1 SEHNR, CDR2 FQNEAQ (reference sequence). The trim removed 2 bases at V and 2 bases at J, leaving 0 bases unmatched. This CDR3 has 15 residues. The material sequenced was PBMCs. The clonotype originates from a human donor in good health. Some clones in this sample may be carry-over from other donors' samples. V usage is TRBV7-9 and J usage is TRBJ2-6, with TRBD1 matching over 7 bases. The CDR3 DNA reads TGTGCCAGCAGCTTAACAGGGGCTGGGGCCAACGTCCTGACTTTC. Protein: CASSLTGAGANVLTF.